This TCR beta chain was recovered during a study of human T cells and chemical hapten exposure. The wider study: There were weekly diphenylcyclopropenone doses to the scalp for patients throughout the roughly 23-week study. Patients were mainly female, each with alopecia areata, totalis or universalis.

TCRdb re-called the RACE reads with MiXCR, one entry per CDR3 protein. The sample shows 120,000 or so distinct CDR3 sequences, roughly an eighth of them seen only once. Germline loops: CDR1 MGHDK, CDR2 SYGVNS. The CDR3 is 12 residues long. V dropped 4 bases and J dropped 9 bases, with 12 bases sitting between them. The time point is: patch test 1, 2 weeks after DPC sensitization. Treatment: therapeutic diphenylcyclopropenone sensitization with weekly scalp DPC. Those who donated were patients with alopecia, 18 to 70 years of age, and suitable for DPC. Only a few counts were recorded for this clonotype.

V usage is TRBV25-1 and J usage is TRBJ1-1; possibly TRBD1 for D (5 bases). The source of this sequence is a man aged 18-30 years with alopecia areata. Some clones in this sample may be carry-over from other donors' samples. Sample: whole blood, taken in connection with sensitization to the hapten diphenylcyclopropenone (DPC). The CDR3 DNA sequence: TGTGCCAGCAGTGCCCCGGGGCACAAAGCTTTCTTT. This sequence encodes CASSAPGHKAFF.